Each of the 17 T cell receptor beta chains below was sequenced from the same sample in a study of T cells in women clearing cervical HPV infection. Libraries were prepared by immunoSEQ multiplex PCR; TCRdb keeps only in-frame clonotypes and omits some of them. In all, the sample yields 35,000 to 45,000 clones. Sequences were obtained from blood buffy coat. The receptor set was obtained from a woman between 18 and 70 years old with a cervical HPV16 infection that either progressed to CIN3+ or cleared (not recorded which).

With regard to this clone: The read halts 3 residues ahead of the CDR3 end, with the missing end drawn from the germline J gene. The rearrangement joins TRBV20-1 to TRBJ1-2; D is uncertain. V lost 6 bases and J 6 bases, leaving 17 bases between the germline ends. The V gene's germline CDR1 is DFQATT and CDR2 SNEGSKA (reference sequence). The CDR3 has 13 residues. CDR3 DNA (partial): TGCAGTGCGGTAAATCAAGGAGGGCATGGC. Its protein is CSAVNQGGHG. The full CDR3 protein reads CSAVNQGGHGYTF.

On this clone: Read data end 3 residues before the CDR3 end; the end is taken from the germline J gene. The genes are TRBV5-4 and TRBJ1-2, with TRBD1 identical over 7 bases. The CDR3 sequence is 14 residues long. Germline V gene lookup returns CDR1 SGHNT and CDR2 YYREEE (reference sequence). V trimming: 4 bases; J trimming: 4 bases; junction bases outside the gene matches: 7. The CDR3 sequence is CASSQGGPGYGYTF. CDR3 DNA (partial): TGTGCCAGCAGCCAGGGGGGCCCGGGCTATGGC.

About this clone itself: The read ends 3 residues early relative to the CDR3; the germline J gene fills the gap. This chain uses TRBV20-1 with TRBJ2-3, with 8 nucleotides matching TRBD1. Germline CDR1 and CDR2: DFQATT and SNEGSKA (reference sequence). The CDR3 contains 16 residues. The sequenced part of the CDR3 DNA is TGCAGTGCTTCGACAGGGGAGATGGGGAGCAATCAGCCG. Translating gives CSASTGEMGSNQP. The complete CDR3 reads CSASTGEMGSNQPQYF.

Regarding this clone: The read ends 3 residues before the CDR3 terminus; that terminus is restored from the germline J gene. The chain couples TRBV28 to TRBJ1-6, with 9 bases that match TRBD1. V lost 8 bases and J lost 10; bases outside the gene matches: 6. The CDR3 consists of 13 residues. Looked up from germline, CDR1 is MDHEN and CDR2 is SYDVKM. Incomplete CDR3 DNA: TGTGCCAGCGGGGACAGGGTACTCTCACCC. This gives the protein CASGDRVLSP. The full CDR3 protein is CASGDRVLSPLHF. The whole variable domain, filled in from reference TRBV28 and TRBJ1-6, reads DVKVTQSSRYLVKRTGEKVFLECVQDMDHENMFWYRQDPGLGLRLIYFSYDVKMKEKGDIPEGYSVSREKKERFSLILESASTNQTSMYLCASGDRVLSPLHFGNGTRLTVT.

In the case of this clone: Coverage ceases 3 residues before the CDR3 finishes, and the germline J gene fills in the end. This chain connects TRBV28 to TRBJ2-7, with 11 bases aligning to TRBD1. Trimming took 5 bases from V and 2 from J; bases not matched to a gene: 5. Per the germline V gene, CDR1 is MDHEN and CDR2 is SYDVKM. The CDR3 totals 15 residues. The covered CDR3 bases are TGTGCCAGCAGTATCCCGGGACAGGGGGCCTACGAG. Protein product: CASSIPGQGAYE. The complete CDR3 sequence is CASSIPGQGAYEQYF.

Notes on this clone: The read finishes 3 residues shy of the CDR3 end, and the germline J gene is used to complete it. The chain employs TRBV20-1 and TRBJ2-3; D is unresolved. The CDR3 contains 11 residues. The ends were cut back, 6 bases at V and 7 bases at J, with 11 bases in the middle. CDR1 and CDR2 (germline): DFQATT, SNEGSKA (reference sequence). The covered CDR3 bases are TGCAGTGCAGAACTACGGAATACG. This gives the protein CSAELRNT. The CDR3 in its entirety is CSAELRNTQYF.

A remark on this clone: The observed sequence ends 3 residues before the CDR3 terminus, with the missing tail filled in from the germline J gene. This rearrangement joins TRBV6-2 or TRBV6-3 to TRBJ2-7, with TRBD1 matching over 9 bases. The germline V gene encodes CDR1 MNHEY and CDR2 SVGEGT. The CDR3 consists of 15 residues. J gave up 1 base and V 2 bases, and 3 bases lay outside the gene matches. CDR3 protein: CASSYGDRGSYEQYF. Partial CDR3 DNA: TGTGCCAGCAGTTACGGCGACAGGGGGTCCTACGAG.

Turning to this clone: The read falls 3 residues short of the CDR3 end, and the missing part is taken from the germline J gene. The V gene is TRBV11-3, the J gene TRBJ2-7; D remains unclear. The CDR3 is made up of 13 amino acids. Germline V gene lookup returns CDR1 SGHNT and CDR2 YENEEA. The V end lost 3 bases, the J end lost 4 bases, and 10 bases lay between the germline ends. The DNA read from the CDR3 is TGTGCCAGCAGCTTCTCCGCGGATTACGAG. Translating it yields CASSFSADYE. The CDR3, in full, reads CASSFSADYEQYF.

Worth noting for this clone: Read coverage stops 3 residues before the CDR3 terminus; the germline J gene supplies the remainder. The chain carries TRBV3-1 (or the pseudogene TRBV3-2) and TRBJ1-2; 9 bases align to TRBD1. V lost 4 bases, J lost 4 bases, and 1 base stayed unmatched. Germline assignment: CDR1 LGHDT and CDR2 YNNKEL (reference sequence). The length of the CDR3 is 13 residues. This CDR3 is CASSPGQGYGYTF. The sequenced part of the CDR3 DNA is TGTGCCAGCAGCCCGGGACAGGGCTATGGC.

In regard to this clone: The read comes to an end 3 residues before the CDR3 does, leaving the germline J gene to fill in the end. The chain combines TRBV5-6 with TRBJ2-7; 7 positions agree with TRBD1. After removal of 4 bases from V and 2 bases from J, the junction contained 9 bases not matched to a gene. CDR3 length equals 15 residues. Looked up from germline, CDR1 is SGHDT and CDR2 is YYEEEE. Partial CDR3 DNA: TGTGCCAGCAGCCGCATTGACAGGGCCACCTACGAG. It codes for CASSRIDRATYE. The entire CDR3 sequence reads CASSRIDRATYEQYF.

A remark on this clone: The read ends 3 residues shy of where the CDR3 ends; the end is completed using the germline J gene. The genes are TRBV5-4 and TRBJ2-2, with D tentatively TRBD2 (5 bases). The CDR3 has 14 residues. The V gene's germline CDR1 is SGHNT and CDR2 YYREEE (reference sequence). CDR3 DNA, as far as it was read: TGTGCCAGCAGCTTGGGAGGGTCTGGTGAAAAG. This gives the protein CASSLGGSGEK. The whole CDR3 protein reads CASSLGGSGEKLFF.

On this clone: The CDR3 end is not reached by the read, which stops 3 residues before it; the germline J gene fills it in. V is TRBV2 and J is TRBJ2-1, with 7 bases that match TRBD1. V shed 9 bases, J shed 9 bases, and the junction held 14 bases outside the gene matches. The germline CDR1 and CDR2 sequences are SNHLY and FYNNEI. This CDR3 region has 14 residues. The sequenced CDR3 bases are TGTGCCAGTTCTGATGGGACAGCTTATGGTGAG. It encodes CASSDGTAYGE. The complete CDR3 sequence is CASSDGTAYGEQFF.

Details on this clone: The sequenced fragment ends 3 residues before the CDR3 boundary, so the rest is inferred from the germline J gene. This chain connects TRBV19 to TRBJ2-3, with 7 bases that match TRBD2. CDR3 length: 13 amino acids. CDR1 is LNHDA and CDR2 is SQIVND in the germline V gene (reference sequence). Incomplete CDR3 DNA: TGTGCCAGTAGGAAGCGGGGCCAAGAGACG. This gives the protein CASRKRGQET. The full-length CDR3 reads as CASRKRGQETQYF.

Worth noting for this clone: Mismatch with germline at one junction end may stem from a read error. The CDR3 end lies 3 residues beyond the end of the read and is filled in from the germline J gene. V is TRBV7-7 and J is TRBJ1-2; D not resolved. Germline assignment: CDR1 SSHAT and CDR2 FNYEAQ (reference sequence). The CDR3 totals 15 residues. The covered CDR3 bases are TGTGCTAGCAGCTTAGCAGTAGCGGGTTACAATGAC. The encoded protein is CASSLAVAGYND. The full CDR3 protein reads CASSLAVAGYNDYTF.

As concerns this clone: The read ends 3 residues early relative to the CDR3; the germline J gene fills the gap. The chain joins TRBV13 to TRBJ2-1; 8 bases are a match to TRBD2. Germline loops: CDR1 PRHDT, CDR2 FYEKMQ (reference sequence). CDR3 length: 14 residues. With V trimmed by 5 bases and J by 4 bases, 4 bases remained unmatched. CDR3 sequence reads: CASSAASGYNEQFF. The DNA read from the CDR3 is TGTGCCAGCAGCGCTGCTAGCGGGTACAATGAG.

In regard to this clone: The read ends 3 residues early relative to the CDR3; the germline J gene fills the gap. The chain is built from TRBV6-1 and TRBJ2-3; weak D call: TRBD2 (6 bases). CDR3 size: 18 residues. Looked up from germline, CDR1 is MNHNS and CDR2 is SASEGT. CDR3 sequence reads: CASSEASLGAGLQETQYF. The covered CDR3 bases are TGTGCCAGCAGTGAAGCTTCCCTGGGAGCGGGCCTTCAAGAGACG.

As to this clone: The CDR3 extends 3 residues past the end of the read, so its final part is completed from the germline J gene. The chain joins TRBV19 to TRBJ2-4; D is perhaps TRBD1 (5 bases). This CDR3 comprises 13 residues. Germline V gene lookup returns CDR1 LNHDA and CDR2 SQIVND (reference sequence). Partial CDR3 DNA: TGTGCCAGTAGTATACGGCAGGGCTATGGT. Protein product: CASSIRQGYG. The complete CDR3 reads CASSIRQGYGQYF.